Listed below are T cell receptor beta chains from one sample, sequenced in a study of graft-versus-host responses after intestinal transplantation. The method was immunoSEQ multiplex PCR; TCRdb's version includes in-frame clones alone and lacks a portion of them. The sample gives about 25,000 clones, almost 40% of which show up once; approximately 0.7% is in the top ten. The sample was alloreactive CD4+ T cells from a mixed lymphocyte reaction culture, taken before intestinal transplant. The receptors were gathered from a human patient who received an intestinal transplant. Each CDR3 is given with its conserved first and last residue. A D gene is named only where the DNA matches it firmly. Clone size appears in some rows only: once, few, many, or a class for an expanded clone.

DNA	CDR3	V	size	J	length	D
TGTGCCAGCAGCCCCGGGACTTCCGCAGATACGCAGTATTTT	CASSPGTSADTQYF	TRBV11-3	-	TRBJ2-3	14	-
TGTGCCAGCAGTTACACGGGGAGGTGGCCTAATTCACCCCTCCACTTT	CASSYTGRWPNSPLHF	TRBV6-5	-	TRBJ1-6	16	-
TGTGCCAGCAGCGTACTTATGACAGGAAATTTCTACGAGCAGTACTTC	CASSVLMTGNFYEQYF	TRBV9	-	TRBJ2-7	16	-
TGCGCCAGCAGCTTAGGACAGGCCTCCTACGAGCAGTACTTC	CASSLGQASYEQYF	TRBV5-1	-	TRBJ2-7	14	TRBD1
TGTGCCACCAGCAGAGATCGGGTCTTATCCTACGAGCAGTACTTC	CATSRDRVLSYEQYF	TRBV15	-	TRBJ2-7	15	-
TGTGCCAGCAGCTTAGCTAGCGGGGGGGCCTACGAGCAGTACTTC	CASSLASGGAYEQYF	TRBV7-6	-	TRBJ2-7	15	TRBD2
TGTGCCAGCAGTGAGGGCCGACTAGCGGACCAAGAGACCCAGTACTTC	CASSEGRLADQETQYF	TRBV25-1	few	TRBJ2-5	16	TRBD2
TGCGCCAGCAGCCAAGCTAGCGGGAGCTCCTACAATGAGCAGTTCTTC	CASSQASGSSYNEQFF	TRBV4-1	-	TRBJ2-1	16	TRBD2
TGCGCCAGCAGCAGGGAGGGCAGCAGTGAAAAACTGTTTTTT	CASSREGSSEKLFF	TRBV4-1	once	TRBJ1-4	14	-
TGCGCCAGCAGCTCCCGGACAGGGCTCGCAGATACGCAGTATTTT	CASSSRTGLADTQYF	TRBV5-1	few	TRBJ2-3	15	TRBD1
TGTGCCAGCAGCACAAACAGGTTATTAAGCACTGAAGCTTTCTTT	CASSTNRLLSTEAFF	TRBV13	-	TRBJ1-1	15	-
TGTGCCTGGAGCATGGGGGGTACCAAAAACATTCAGTACTTC	CAWSMGGTKNIQYF	TRBV30	-	TRBJ2-4	14	-
TGTGCCAGCAGTACAGGGCCCCCTAATAATTCACCCCTCCACTTT	CASSTGPPNNSPLHF	TRBV6-5	-	TRBJ1-6	15	-
TGTGCCAGCAGTTCCAGAGGGAGATTTGAAGCTTTCTTT	CASSSRGRFEAFF	TRBV6-5	few	TRBJ1-1	13	-
TGTGCCAGCAGTTACGAGGCAGAGGGAAGAAACACGCAGTATTTT	CASSYEAEGRNTQYF	TRBV6-6	once	TRBJ2-3	15	-
TGTGCCAGCAGCATTAACAGGGGACAGCAAGAGACCCAGTACTTC	CASSINRGQQETQYF	TRBV9	-	TRBJ2-5	15	TRBD1
TGTGCCAGCAGCGTAGCGGCCCAAGGAGATACGCAGTATTTT	CASSVAAQGDTQYF	TRBV28	-	TRBJ2-3	14	-
TGTGCCAGCAGCCGGGACAGACCCGAATGGGGCTATGGCTACACCTTC	CASSRDRPEWGYGYTF	TRBV11-3	few	TRBJ1-2	16	TRBD1
TGTGCCAGCAGCTTGGCAGGGTTAACCTACGAGCAGTACTTC	CASSLAGLTYEQYF	TRBV11-3	few	TRBJ2-7	14	-
TGTGCCAGCTCACTCACCACCCTCTCGGGACTAGCGGCGACCCAGTACTTC	CASSLTTLSGLAATQYF	TRBV18	-	TRBJ2-5	17	TRBD2
TGTGCCAGCAGTTACAGGGGCTATAATTCACCCCTCCACTTT	CASSYRGYNSPLHF	TRBV6-5	-	TRBJ1-6	14	-
TGTGCCAGCAGCTTATCTAGCCCCAGCTCCTACAATGAGCAGTTCTTC	CASSLSSPSSYNEQFF	TRBV7-2	-	TRBJ2-1	16	-
TGTGCCAGCCTTCGGGGAACTGAAGCTTTCTTT	CASLRGTEAFF	TRBV6-6	-	TRBJ1-1	11	-
TGTGCCAGCAGCCGAAAAATTAGCGGGGGGGCCCAAGAGACCCAGTACTTC	CASSRKISGGAQETQYF	TRBV5-4	-	TRBJ2-5	17	TRBD2
TGTGCCAGCAGTGACAGGGGAACTCCTTCTGGGGCCAACGTCCTGACTTTC	CASSDRGTPSGANVLTF	TRBV6-1	-	TRBJ2-6	17	-
TGTGCCAGCAGCTTATTGGGGAGGGCCGGCTACACCTTC	CASSLLGRAGYTF	TRBV11-2	once	TRBJ1-2	13	-
TGTGCCAGCAGTTACTCGTGGACAGTAACACAAGAGACCCAGTACTTC	CASSYSWTVTQETQYF	TRBV6-5	-	TRBJ2-5	16	-
TGTGCCAGCAGCTCCTGGACAGGAAGGAGCAATCAGCCCCAGCATTTT	CASSSWTGRSNQPQHF	TRBV7-8	-	TRBJ1-5	16	TRBD1
TGTGCCAGTAGTATAAACCCAGGGAGGGCGAACACTGAAGCTTTCTTT	CASSINPGRANTEAFF	TRBV19	-	TRBJ1-1	16	-
TGTGCCAGCTCACCGCCAGGGTATATGAACACTGAAGCTTTCTTT	CASSPPGYMNTEAFF	TRBV18	-	TRBJ1-1	15	-
TGTGCCAGCAGCTTTGCGGGGGGAGGCAATCAGCCCCAGCATTTT	CASSFAGGGNQPQHF	TRBV7-8	few	TRBJ1-5	15	-